This T cell receptor (beta chain) emerged from a study of blood T cell repertoires in COVID-19. Background on the study: Samples came from the United States, Italy and Spain, spanning acute and convalescent COVID-19.

This clone has a single count. Generated by immunoSEQ multiplex PCR, the TCRdb table keeps only in-frame clones and is missing some. This table holds approximately 140,000 clones, approximately 91% found once. The CDR3 totals 15 residues. With V trimmed by 5 bases and J by 3 bases, 10 bases remained unmatched. The V gene's germline CDR1 is SGHTA and CDR2 FQGTGA. Sequencing was done on a sample of peripheral blood. The rearrangement joins TRBV7-3 to TRBJ2-7, with 7 bases aligning to TRBD2. The sequence derives from a human donor in a cohort sampled during active COVID-19. The CDR3 region has the DNA TGTGCCAGCAGCCCCAATGGGGGGGGTGGCTACGAGCAGTACTTC. Encoded protein: CASSPNGGGGYEQYF.